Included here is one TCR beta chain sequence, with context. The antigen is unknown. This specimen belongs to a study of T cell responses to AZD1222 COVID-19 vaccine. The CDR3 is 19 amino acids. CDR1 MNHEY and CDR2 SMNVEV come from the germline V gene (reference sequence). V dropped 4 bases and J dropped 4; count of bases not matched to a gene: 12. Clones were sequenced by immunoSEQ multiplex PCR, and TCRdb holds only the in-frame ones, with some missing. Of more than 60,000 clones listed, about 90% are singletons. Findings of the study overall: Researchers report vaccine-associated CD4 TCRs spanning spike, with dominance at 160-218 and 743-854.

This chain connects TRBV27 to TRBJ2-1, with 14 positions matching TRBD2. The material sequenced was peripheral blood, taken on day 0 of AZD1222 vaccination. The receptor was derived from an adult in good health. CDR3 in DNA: TGTGCCAGCAGTTCGACTAGCGGGAGGGCCGAAATTGTATACAATGAGCAGTTCTTC. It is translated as CASSSTSGRAEIVYNEQFF.